What follows are 29 T cell receptor beta chains derived from one specimen sequenced in a study of blood T cell repertoires in COVID-19 (TCRdb year 2020). The library was obtained by the immunoSEQ multiplex PCR assay. TCRdb holds this immuneACCESS table with in-frame rearrangements only. Some clones are missing; in checked studies, unresolved V genes explain under half, and the rest has no known cause. The table for this sample lists under 300,000 clones; roughly nine tenths of them were counted only once. 2% to 3% of the sample comes from the top ten. The sequenced sample was PBMCs or T cells enriched from blood (not recorded which). The receptors were gathered from a woman younger than 35 who had recovered from COVID-19.

The V gene is TRBV11-2, the J gene TRBJ2-3; 8 bases are shared with TRBD1. Germline V gives CDR1 SGHAT, CDR2 FQNNGV. V lost 3 bases and J lost 4; bases outside the gene matches: 3. The length of the CDR3 is 14 residues. The CDR3 bases are TGTGCCAGCAGCTTTCAGGGGGCGGCAGATACGCAGTATTTT. Encoded protein: CASSFQGAADTQYF. Filled out from reference TRBV11-2 and TRBJ2-3, the complete variable domain reads EAGVAQSPRYKIIEKRQSVAFWCNPISGHATLYWYQQILGQGPKLLIQFQNNGVVDDSQLPKDRFSAERLKGVDSTLKIQPAKLEDSAVYLCASSFQGAADTQYFGPGTRLTVL.

The rearrangement links TRBV9 to TRBJ2-3, with 11 positions matching TRBD2. The ends lost 3 bases at V and 4 bases at J; junction bases unmatched: 4. The CDR3 spans 15 residues. The V gene's germline CDR1 is SGDLS and CDR2 YYNGEE. The CDR3 DNA reads TGTGCCAGCAGCGCTGGGACTAGCGGTCCAGATACGCAGTATTTT. It translates to CASSAGTSGPDTQYF.

V usage is TRBV2 and J usage is TRBJ2-7, with a possible D match to TRBD2 (5 bases). Germline V gives CDR1 SNHLY, CDR2 FYNNEI. The CDR3 is 14 residues long. V dropped 4 bases and J dropped 0 bases, with 10 bases sitting between them. The CDR3 DNA follows: TGTGCCAGCAGTGCGGAAGGGAGCTCCTACGAGCAGTACTTC. Translation: CASSAEGSSYEQYF.

The chain is built from TRBV6-1 and TRBJ1-4; D remains unclear. V lost 2 bases and J 10 bases, leaving 17 bases between the germline ends. This CDR3 has 15 residues. Per germline, CDR1 MNHNS and CDR2 SASEGT. CDR3 residues: CASSEPPGIAGKLFF. The CDR3 DNA reads as TGTGCCAGCAGTGAACCCCCGGGCATCGCGGGAAAACTGTTTTTT.

As regards this clone: At the DNA level, this CDR3 is encoded by other sequences in the same sample as well. The chain recombines TRBV5-1 with TRBJ1-2; D is possibly TRBD1 (6 bases). Between the trimmed V and J ends, which lost 0 bases and 8 bases, there was a span of 8 bases. Germline CDR1 SGHRS, CDR2 YFSETQ. This CDR3 is 12 amino acids long. CDR3 sequence: CASSLEGDGYTF. The CDR3 coding sequence is TGCGCCAGCAGCTTGGAGGGGGACGGCTACACCTTC.

The chain uses TRBV4-2 and TRBJ2-5; perhaps TRBD1 as D (6 bases). The V end lost 0 bases, the J end lost 5 bases, and 10 bases lay between the germline ends. Germline V lookup: CDR1 LGHNA, CDR2 YNFKEQ. CDR3 size: 14 residues. The CDR3 loop reads CASSQEGAWETQYF. Here the CDR3 DNA reads TGTGCCAGCAGCCAAGAGGGGGCATGGGAGACCCAGTACTTC.

The chain couples TRBV28 to TRBJ1-5; 9 bases line up with TRBD1. After removal of 7 bases from V and 6 bases from J, the junction contained 4 bases not matched to a gene. This CDR3 spans 13 amino acids. The germline CDR1 and CDR2 sequences are MDHEN and SYDVKM. The CDR3 spells CASTGQGFQPQHF. The CDR3 DNA reads as TGTGCCAGCACGGGACAGGGTTTTCAGCCCCAGCATTTT. Full variable domain (rest looked up from reference TRBV28 and TRBJ1-5): DVKVTQSSRYLVKRTGEKVFLECVQDMDHENMFWYRQDPGLGLRLIYFSYDVKMKEKGDIPEGYSVSREKKERFSLILESASTNQTSMYLCASTGQGFQPQHFGDGTRLSIL.

The J gene is TRBJ2-3, the V gene TRBV7-9, with 9 bases lining up with TRBD1. The germline V gene has CDR1 SEHNR and CDR2 FQNEAQ (reference sequence). The CDR3 is 15 amino acids. J was trimmed by 3 bases and V by 4 bases; bases with no gene match: 5. CDR3 DNA: TGTGCCAGCAGCTCTGGGACAGGGATAACAGATACGCAGTATTTT. Its protein is CASSSGTGITDTQYF.

The rearrangement uses TRBV11-2 and TRBJ2-1; D might be TRBD2 (5 bases). The V gene lost 7 bases and the J gene lost 4 bases, with 20 bases spanning the gap. The CDR3 runs to 16 residues. Germline V gives CDR1 SGHAT, CDR2 FQNNGV. CDR3 nucleotides: TGTGCCAGCACCTCCCCCGGGGTACACATGTACAATGAGCAGTTCTTC. Residues: CASTSPGVHMYNEQFF.

The V and J genes are TRBV5-6 and TRBJ1-1, with D tentatively TRBD1 (6 bases). Germline values: CDR1 SGHDT, CDR2 YYEEEE. V gave up 4 bases and J gave up 1 base, with 14 bases separating them. The CDR3 has 15 amino acids. The DNA of the CDR3 is TGTGCCAGCAGCGGCTTGGACAGAAAGAACACTGAAGCTTTCTTT. This encodes CASSGLDRKNTEAFF.

V is TRBV5-6 and J is TRBJ1-6; D is uncertain. CDR1 and CDR2 from the germline V gene are SGHDT and YYEEEE. This CDR3 has 14 residues. The V gene lost 0 bases and the J gene lost 5 bases, with 6 bases spanning the gap. Here the CDR3 reads CASSLAGNNSPLHF. The CDR3 DNA is TGTGCCAGCAGCTTGGCGGGTAATAATTCACCCCTCCACTTT.

The rearrangement links TRBV5-1 to TRBJ2-3; 11 nucleotides agree with TRBD1. CDR1 and CDR2 from the germline V gene are SGHRS and YFSETQ. V lost 2 bases, J lost 0 bases, and 11 bases stayed unmatched. This CDR3 is 19 amino acids long. CDR3 coding DNA: TGCGCCAGCAGCTTCTCCGGGACAGGGGGAGGCGGGAGCACAGATACGCAGTATTTT. It codes for CASSFSGTGGGGSTDTQYF. Complete variable domain (other parts from reference TRBV5-1 and TRBJ2-3): KAGVTQTPRYLIKTRGQQVTLSCSPISGHRSVSWYQQTPGQGLQFLFEYFSETQRNKGNFPGRFSGRQFSNSRSEMNVSTLELGDSALYLCASSFSGTGGGGSTDTQYFGPGTRLTVL.

J is TRBJ2-3 and V is TRBV24-1; the match to TRBD2 covers 9 bases. CDR3 length: 17 amino acids. With 3 bases clipped from V and 4 bases from J, the junction kept 10 bases outside the gene matches. Germline-derived CDR1 and CDR2 are KGHDR and SFDVKD. CDR3 sequence (DNA): TGTGCCACCAGTGATGCCTCGGGGCGGGGGGGATCAGATACGCAGTATTTT. Its translation: CATSDASGRGGSDTQYF.

This chain connects TRBV18 to TRBJ2-7; D possibly corresponds to TRBD1 (5 bases). The V end lost 3 bases, the J end lost 6 bases, and 15 bases lay between the germline ends. From germline, CDR1 is KGHSH and CDR2 LQKENI. The CDR3 extends over 14 amino acids. As DNA, the CDR3 is TGTGCCAGCTCACCGACCCTGACAGTGGGCGAGCAGTACTTC. This codes for CASSPTLTVGEQYF.

V gene TRBV19 combines with J gene TRBJ2-1; D might be TRBD1 (6 bases). This CDR3 region has 17 residues. Trimming cost V 3 bases and J 1 base, with 16 bases left between them. Germline V gene sequence: CDR1 LNHDA, CDR2 SQIVND (reference sequence). CDR3 region: CASSIAPGRGSYNEQFF. CDR3 coding DNA: TGTGCCAGTAGTATCGCACCTGGCAGGGGATCCTACAATGAGCAGTTCTTC. Using reference TRBV19 and TRBJ2-1 for the parts outside the CDR3, the full variable domain is DGGITQSPKYLFRKEGQNVTLSCEQNLNHDAMYWYRQDPGQGLRLIYYSQIVNDFQKGDIAEGYSVSREKKESFPLTVTSAQKNPTAFYLCASSIAPGRGSYNEQFFGPGTRLTVL.

The table lists this clone with a few counts. The V call is TRBV6-6, the J call TRBJ1-1; the D gene is possibly TRBD1 (5 bases). CDR3 length equals 16 residues. The V end lost 0 bases, the J end lost 0 bases, and 11 bases lay between the germline ends. CDR1 is MNHNY and CDR2 is SVGAGI in the germline V gene (reference sequence). This chain's CDR3 is CASSYSRAGMNTEAFF. As DNA, the CDR3 is TGTGCCAGCAGTTACTCTAGAGCAGGGATGAACACTGAAGCTTTCTTT.

The V call is TRBV6-5, the J call TRBJ1-1, with D perhaps matching TRBD1 (5 bases). CDR1 and CDR2 (germline): MNHEY, SVGAGI. The CDR3 contains 13 residues. Trimming removed 0 bases from V and 5 bases from J, with 7 bases in between. CDR3 amino acids: CASSYSEGTEAFF. The CDR3, as DNA: TGTGCCAGCAGTTACTCGGAGGGGACTGAAGCTTTCTTT.

This clone was counted once. The V and J genes are TRBV2 and TRBJ2-7; 9 bases are a match to TRBD1. The CDR3 runs to 13 residues. Unmatched junction bases numbered 3, after V lost 4 bases and J lost 5 bases. The germline V gene encodes CDR1 SNHLY and CDR2 FYNNEI. CDR3 amino acids: CASSGTGVHEQYF. CDR3 DNA sequence: TGTGCCAGCAGTGGGACAGGGGTCCACGAGCAGTACTTC.

This chain uses TRBV4-1 with TRBJ1-5, with 7 bases aligning to TRBD1. The germline V gene has CDR1 MGHRA and CDR2 YSYEKL. This CDR3 is built from 18 residues. The trim removed 4 bases at V and 4 bases at J, leaving 16 bases unmatched. DNA for the CDR3: TGCGCCAGCAGCCTCAGCTGGGCAGGGGGATTTGTGAATCAGCCCCAGCATTTT. Translation: CASSLSWAGGFVNQPQHF.

The rearrangement links TRBV7-9 to TRBJ1-2; 8 nucleotides match TRBD1. J was trimmed by 7 bases and V by 6 bases; bases with no gene match: 10. CDR1 and CDR2 (germline): SEHNR, FQNEAQ (reference sequence). The CDR3 totals 14 residues. The CDR3 coding sequence is TGTGCCAGCAGACCGGACAGGGAGTACCTTGGCTACACCTTC. Protein product: CASRPDREYLGYTF.

V is TRBV2 and J is TRBJ2-7, with 7 bases matching TRBD1. The CDR3 totals 11 residues. Germline loops: CDR1 SNHLY, CDR2 FYNNEI. In DNA, the CDR3 is TGTGGAACCCAGGGGGTCCACGAGCAGTACTTC. Translation: CGTQGVHEQYF.

V and J are TRBV4-1 and TRBJ1-5, with D unresolved. The germline V and J ends were trimmed by 1 base and 0 bases, with 7 bases remaining between them. The germline CDR1 and CDR2 sequences are MGHRA and YSYEKL. The length of the CDR3 is 15 residues. DNA of the CDR3: TGCGCCAGCAGCCAAGGTGCGGCTAGCAATCAGCCCCAGCATTTT. Translated, it gives CASSQGAASNQPQHF.

V is TRBV5-1 and J is TRBJ1-2, with D possibly being TRBD1 (5 bases). This CDR3 region has 14 residues. V dropped 0 bases and J dropped 2 bases, with 8 bases sitting between them. Germline V gene sequence: CDR1 SGHRS, CDR2 YFSETQ. The CDR3 reads CASSLGEGNYGYTF. For the CDR3, the DNA is TGCGCCAGCAGCTTGGGGGAGGGGAACTATGGCTACACCTTC.

Turning to this clone: Other nucleotide sequences in the sample specify the same CDR3. J is TRBJ2-5 and V is TRBV12-3 or TRBV12-4; no firm D call. V was shortened by 2 bases and J by 5 bases, with 3 bases between the two germline ends. This CDR3 comprises 11 residues. The DNA for the CDR3 is TGTGCCAGCAGTTTACGGGAGACCCAGTACTTC. The encoded protein is CASSLRETQYF.

This clone was picked up a small number of times. This chain uses TRBV7-6 with TRBJ2-3; 13 nucleotides agree with TRBD2. CDR3 size: 16 residues. Germline V lookup: CDR1 SGHVS, CDR2 FNYEAQ. Unmatched junction bases numbered 4, after V lost 2 bases and J lost 5 bases. The CDR3: CASSLWTSGGIDTQYF. The DNA for the CDR3 is TGTGCCAGCAGCTTATGGACTAGCGGGGGAATAGATACGCAGTATTTT.

The chain employs TRBV30 and TRBJ2-5; D is possibly TRBD2 (6 bases). Germline-derived CDR1 and CDR2 are GTSNPN and SVGIG (reference sequence). V lost 2 bases and J lost 5, with 9 bases in between. This CDR3 spans 12 amino acids. The CDR3 region is CAWSRELETQYF. DNA for the CDR3: TGTGCCTGGAGTCGGGAGCTGGAGACCCAGTACTTC.

The V gene is TRBV28, the J gene TRBJ1-2; D not certain. V was cut by 3 bases and J by 8 bases, with 10 bases left in between. Germline V gives CDR1 MDHEN, CDR2 SYDVKM. The CDR3 consists of 12 residues. In DNA form, the CDR3 reads TGTGCCAGCAGTTTCTTGTTGTTAGGCTACACCTTC. This codes for CASSFLLLGYTF.

This chain links TRBV28 with TRBJ2-2, with 13 positions matching TRBD2. The CDR3 contains 18 residues. The V segment lost 4 bases and the J segment 6 bases; nucleotides outside the gene matches: 11. Germline assignment: CDR1 MDHEN and CDR2 SYDVKM. The DNA of the CDR3 is TGTGCCAGCAGTTCCCTAACTAGCGGGGGGGCACGCGCCGGGGAGCTGTTTTTT. Its protein product is CASSSLTSGGARAGELFF.

J is TRBJ2-3 and V is TRBV4-1; 7 bases map to TRBD2. V was clipped by 0 bases and J by 6 bases; unmatched bases: 9. Germline V gene sequence: CDR1 MGHRA, CDR2 YSYEKL. This CDR3 has 16 residues. The CDR3 spells CASSQDGGFSEDTQYF. Here the CDR3 DNA reads TGCGCCAGCAGCCAAGACGGGGGGTTCAGTGAGGATACGCAGTATTTT.